Below, 27 T cell receptor beta chains from the same sample are listed, as sequenced in a study of blood T cell repertoires in COVID-19 (dated by TCRdb to about 2020). Library creation used the immunoSEQ multiplex PCR assay. TCRdb carries this immuneACCESS record with in-frame sequences only. Its versions omit some clonotypes, under half of them owing to an unresolved V gene in the studies checked, with the rest unexplained. Recorded for this sample are about 59,000 clones; 73% of them occurred a single time. About 15% of the sample rests with the top ten. Input material: peripheral blood. Receptors were obtained from a woman in her 70s with acute or convalescent COVID-19.

The chain has TRBV15 and TRBJ2-5, with TRBD1 matching 10 bases. Germline CDR1 reads LNHNV; CDR2 reads YYDKDF (reference sequence). After removal of 3 bases from V and 4 bases from J, the junction contained 8 bases not matched to a gene. The CDR3 totals 16 residues. The CDR3 DNA sequence: TGTGCCACCAGCAGCCGGGACAGGGGCCACACAGAGACCCAGTACTTC. The encoded protein is CATSSRDRGHTETQYF.

V and J are TRBV6-5 and TRBJ2-5, with 10 positions matching TRBD1. With V trimmed by 11 bases and J by 5 bases, 11 bases remained unmatched. Germline values: CDR1 MNHEY, CDR2 SVGAGI. This CDR3 contains 14 residues. In nucleotides, the CDR3 is TGTGCCCTATCCACCCGGGACAGGGGTGAGACCCAGTACTTC. Translating gives CALSTRDRGETQYF.

This chain links TRBV24-1 with TRBJ2-7, with D unclear. Trimming pared 1 base from V and 4 bases from J, leaving 19 bases between. The germline CDR1 and CDR2 sequences are KGHDR and SFDVKD. The CDR3 sequence is 17 residues long. The CDR3: CATSDFKWLCSRYEQYV. The CDR3 DNA reads TGTGCCACCAGTGATTTTAAGTGGCTCTGTTCTAGATACGAGCAGTACGTC.

The V call is TRBV9, the J call TRBJ2-1, with 7 positions matching TRBD2. Trimming took 3 bases from V and 13 from J; bases not matched to a gene: 10. Germline-derived CDR1 and CDR2 are SGDLS and YYNGEE. The CDR3 has 13 amino acids. CDR3 sequence reads: CASSEGTTRTQFF. The CDR3 nucleotides read TGTGCCAGCAGCGAGGGGACTACCCGAACTCAGTTCTTC. Filled out from reference TRBV9 and TRBJ2-1, the complete variable domain reads DSGVTQTPKHLITATGQRVTLRCSPRSGDLSVYWYQQSLDQGLQFLIQYYNGEERAKGNILERFSAQQFPDLHSELNLSSLELGDSALYFCASSEGTTRTQFFGPGTRLTVL.

This chain links TRBV6-5 with TRBJ2-7, with TRBD2 matching 9 bases. The CDR3 consists of 15 residues. Unmatched junction bases numbered 8, after V lost 6 bases and J lost 2 bases. Looked up from germline, CDR1 is MNHEY and CDR2 is SVGAGI. The CDR3 sequence is CASSSTSGSTYEQYV. The DNA for the CDR3 is TGTGCCAGCAGCTCCACTAGCGGGTCTACCTACGAGCAGTACGTC.

The chain uses TRBV7-2 and TRBJ1-5; D remains unclear. Germline V gene sequence: CDR1 SGHTA, CDR2 FQGNSA. The V end was cut by 0 bases, the J end by 5 bases, with 11 bases between. The CDR3 consists of 15 residues. In DNA form, the CDR3 reads TGTGCCAGCAGCTTAGCGGTTGCACAGTATCAGCCCCAGCATTTT. This gives the protein CASSLAVAQYQPQHF.

In its sample, this clone was seen once. This sequence joins TRBV24-1 and TRBJ2-1; 10 nucleotides agree with TRBD2. The V gene end was trimmed by 0 bases and the J gene end by 8 bases; junction bases not matched to a gene: 9. CDR1 KGHDR and CDR2 SFDVKD come from the germline V gene. This CDR3 is 17 amino acids long. For the CDR3, the DNA is TGTGCCACCAGTGATTTGGACCAGCGGGGGGGCCTAGATGAGCAGTTCTTC. Amino acid sequence: CATSDLDQRGGLDEQFF.

The chain joins TRBV5-4 to TRBJ1-2; 8 positions match TRBD1. Unmatched junction bases numbered 13, after V lost 4 bases and J lost 8 bases. This CDR3 spans 15 amino acids. Germline V CDR1 and CDR2: SGHNT, YYREEE (reference sequence). As DNA, the CDR3 is TGTGCCAGCAGCCTAGACCGAACAGGGGGACGAGGCTACACCTTC. The encoded protein is CASSLDRTGGRGYTF.

The chain joins TRBV19 to TRBJ2-1; a possible D gene is TRBD2 (5 bases). Deletions cut 4 bases from V and 7 bases from J, with 17 bases between. Germline loops: CDR1 LNHDA, CDR2 SQIVND (reference sequence). The CDR3 is 15 residues long. In DNA form, the CDR3 reads TGTGCCAGTAGTAAGGGCTTGGGGAGAAATAATGAGCAGTTCTTC. Its protein product is CASSKGLGRNNEQFF.

The gene calls are TRBV2 and TRBJ2-2, with D possibly being TRBD2 (8 bases). Germline values: CDR1 SNHLY, CDR2 FYNNEI. Trimming pared 6 bases from V and 7 bases from J, leaving 15 bases between. There are 14 residues in the CDR3. This CDR3 is CASSLGRGHGELFF. CDR3 DNA: TGTGCCAGCAGCCTCGGGAGGGGGCACGGGGAGCTGTTTTTT.

This clone was seen once. The V gene is TRBV3-1 (or the pseudogene TRBV3-2), the J gene TRBJ1-6; D is possibly TRBD1 (6 bases). The germline V gene encodes CDR1 LGHDT and CDR2 YNNKEL (reference sequence). Trimming left V 5 bases short and J 8 bases short, with 16 bases between. The CDR3 has 15 residues. The CDR3 sequence is CASSVKTGYHSPLHF. DNA for the CDR3: TGTGCCAGCAGCGTAAAGACAGGATACCATTCACCCCTCCACTTT.

The rearrangement links TRBV27 to TRBJ2-5; TRBD2 might be the D (6 bases). The CDR3 covers 18 residues. Trimming stripped 5 bases from V and 0 bases from J, with 22 bases between. Looked up from germline, CDR1 is MNHEY and CDR2 is SMNVEV (reference sequence). CDR3: CASSQEGRRPQYQETQYF. CDR3 DNA sequence: TGTGCCAGCAGTCAGGAGGGAAGACGGCCTCAGTACCAAGAGACCCAGTACTTC.

The V gene is TRBV12-3 or TRBV12-4, the J gene TRBJ1-1; possible D gene TRBD1, 6 bases. This CDR3 has 13 amino acids. Trimming removed 7 bases from V and 4 bases from J, with 13 bases in between. The CDR3 coding sequence is TGTGCCAGCATAAAGTACAGGGCCACTGAAGCTTTCTTT. Translating gives CASIKYRATEAFF.

This chain joins TRBV11-2 and TRBJ1-1, with D unresolved. This CDR3 spans 14 amino acids. Trimming stripped 5 bases from V and 5 bases from J, with 15 bases between. Germline loops: CDR1 SGHAT, CDR2 FQNNGV. Here the CDR3 reads CASSLRTDGTEAFF. As DNA, the CDR3 is TGTGCCAGCAGCCTACGAACCGACGGGACTGAAGCTTTCTTT.

This chain links TRBV5-1 with TRBJ1-2, with 7 bases aligning to TRBD1. This CDR3 region has 13 residues. J lost 4 bases, V lost 6 bases, and 6 bases had no gene match. CDR1 is SGHRS and CDR2 is YFSETQ in the germline V gene. The CDR3 nucleotides are TGCGCCAGCACCCGGACAGGCGGCTATGGCTACACCTTC. Amino acid sequence: CASTRTGGYGYTF.

The rearrangement joins TRBV6-5 to TRBJ1-5; TRBD1 matches at 10 bases. This CDR3 contains 14 residues. The J segment lost 2 bases and the V segment lost 8 bases, leaving 3 bases of the junction unmatched. Germline CDR1 MNHEY, CDR2 SVGAGI. In DNA, the CDR3 is TGTGCCAGCGACAGGGGGCTTGGCAATCAGCCCCAGCATTTT. Translated: CASDRGLGNQPQHF.

The rearrangement uses TRBV18 and TRBJ1-1; no definite D call. The CDR3 contains 15 residues. Germline V gene lookup returns CDR1 KGHSH and CDR2 LQKENI. V lost 0 bases to trimming and J lost 1 base, with 9 bases between them. The CDR3: CASSPPQLGNTEAFF. The CDR3 DNA reads TGTGCCAGCTCACCACCCCAGCTAGGGAACACTGAAGCTTTCTTT.

The CDR3 nucleotides are TGTGCCTGGAGTGTACCCAGCTATGGCTACACCTTC. This translates into CAWSVPSYGYTF. The genes are TRBV30 and TRBJ1-2; no definite D call. The CDR3 contains 12 residues. CDR1 GTSNPN and CDR2 SVGIG come from the germline V gene (reference sequence). V was pared by 0 bases and J by 4 bases, with 6 bases between.

The V gene is TRBV27, the J gene TRBJ1-5, with D perhaps matching TRBD1 (6 bases). CDR3 size: 15 residues. Looked up from germline, CDR1 is MNHEY and CDR2 is SMNVEV (reference sequence). Between the trimmed V and J ends, which lost 2 bases and 3 bases, there was a span of 11 bases. CDR3 bases: TGTGCCAGCAGTTTAGGGGGGGGCAACAATCAGCCCCAGCATTTT. Its translation: CASSLGGGNNQPQHF.

V and J are TRBV30 and TRBJ1-5, with a tentative D call TRBD1 (5 bases). The V and J ends lost 2 bases and 5 bases respectively, with 10 bases between them. Germline values: CDR1 GTSNPN, CDR2 SVGIG (reference sequence). The CDR3 loop spans 13 amino acids. The CDR3, as DNA: TGTGCCTGGAGTTCCCGCAGGGATCAGCCCCAGCATTTT. Translating gives CAWSSRRDQPQHF.

The table lists this clone with a few counts. The gene calls are TRBV2 and TRBJ1-6; D unclear. The germline V gene encodes CDR1 SNHLY and CDR2 FYNNEI. The CDR3 contains 13 residues. V was clipped by 3 bases and J by 4 bases, with 4 bases between them. The CDR3 here is CASSDSYNSPLHF. The CDR3 bases are TGTGCCAGCAGTGACAGTTATAATTCACCCCTCCACTTT. Drawing the rest from reference TRBV2 and TRBJ1-6, the complete variable domain is EPEVTQTPSHQVTQMGQEVILRCVPISNHLYFYWYRQILGQKVEFLVSFYNNEISEKSEIFDDQFSVERPDGSNFTLKIRSTKLEDSAMYFCASSDSYNSPLHFGNGTRLTVT.

The genes are TRBV5-5 and TRBJ2-7; D may be TRBD1 (6 bases). The CDR3 loop spans 17 amino acids. The V gene's germline CDR1 is SGHKS and CDR2 YYEKEE (reference sequence). V was shortened by 0 bases and J by 2 bases, with 18 bases between the two germline ends. The chain's CDR3 is CASSLDLYRVGTYEQYV. The CDR3 DNA follows: TGTGCCAGCAGCTTGGATTTGTACAGGGTGGGCACCTACGAGCAGTACGTC.

The count of this clone is one. The chain uses TRBV5-1 and TRBJ1-1; no clear D. The V gene's germline CDR1 is SGHRS and CDR2 YFSETQ. Trimming pared 0 bases from V and 0 bases from J, leaving 9 bases between. The CDR3 runs to 15 residues. CDR3 bases: TGCGCCAGCAGCTTGGTGGCACACCTGAACACTGAAGCTTTCTTT. It yields the protein CASSLVAHLNTEAFF.

The rearrangement joins TRBV5-1 to TRBJ2-2; a weak D match, TRBD1 (6 bases). This CDR3 region has 15 residues. Trimming pared 2 bases from V and 1 base from J, leaving 9 bases between. Germline V lookup: CDR1 SGHRS, CDR2 YFSETQ. CDR3 coding DNA: TGCGCCAGCAGCTTACGACAGGAGAACACCGGGGAGCTGTTTTTT. Translating it yields CASSLRQENTGELFF. Full variable domain (missing parts from reference TRBV5-1 and TRBJ2-2): KAGVTQTPRYLIKTRGQQVTLSCSPISGHRSVSWYQQTPGQGLQFLFEYFSETQRNKGNFPGRFSGRQFSNSRSEMNVSTLELGDSALYLCASSLRQENTGELFFGEGSRLTVL.

This chain links TRBV4-1 with TRBJ1-6, with D possibly matching TRBD1 (5 bases). There are 15 residues in the CDR3. V shed 0 bases and J shed 7 bases, with 10 bases lying between them. Germline values: CDR1 MGHRA, CDR2 YSYEKL. CDR3 protein: CASSQEGQVNSPLHF. The CDR3 region has the DNA TGCGCCAGCAGCCAAGAGGGGCAGGTAAATTCACCCCTCCACTTT.

This chain links TRBV6-5 with TRBJ2-2; D remains ambiguous. Germline-derived CDR1 and CDR2 are MNHEY and SVGAGI. V was trimmed by 2 bases and J by 3 bases, leaving 7 bases between them. The CDR3 extends over 14 amino acids. The CDR3 DNA follows: TGTGCCAGCAGTTACGACATACACACCGGGGAGCTGTTTTTT. It specifies CASSYDIHTGELFF.

The chain employs TRBV5-1 and TRBJ1-3, with a weak D call TRBD1 (5 bases). V was clipped by 3 bases and J by 0 bases, with 10 bases between them. The germline gives CDR1 SGHRS, CDR2 YFSETQ. The CDR3 length is 15 residues. CDR3 nucleotide sequence: TGCGCCAGCAGCTCCCCGGGACTCTCTGGAAACACCATATATTTT. Protein sequence: CASSSPGLSGNTIYF.